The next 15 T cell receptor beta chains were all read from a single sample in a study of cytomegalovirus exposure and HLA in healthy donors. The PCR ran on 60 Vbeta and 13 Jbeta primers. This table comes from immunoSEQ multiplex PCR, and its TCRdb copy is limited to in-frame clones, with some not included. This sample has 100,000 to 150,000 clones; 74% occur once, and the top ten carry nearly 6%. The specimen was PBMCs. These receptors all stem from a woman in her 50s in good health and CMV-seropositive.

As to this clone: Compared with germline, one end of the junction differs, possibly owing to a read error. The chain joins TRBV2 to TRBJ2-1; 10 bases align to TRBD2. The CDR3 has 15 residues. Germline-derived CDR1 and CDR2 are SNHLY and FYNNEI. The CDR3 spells CVSSEKRGGYNEQFF. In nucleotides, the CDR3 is TGTGTCAGCAGTGAGAAGCGGGGGGGCTACAATGAGCAGTTCTTC.

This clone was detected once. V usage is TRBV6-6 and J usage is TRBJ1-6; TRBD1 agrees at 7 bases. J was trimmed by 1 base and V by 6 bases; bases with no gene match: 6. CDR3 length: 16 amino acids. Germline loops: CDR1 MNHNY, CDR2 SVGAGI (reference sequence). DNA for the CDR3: TGTGCCAGCAGGCTCGCAGGGGGGTCCTATAATTCACCCCTCCACTTT. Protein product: CASRLAGGSYNSPLHF.

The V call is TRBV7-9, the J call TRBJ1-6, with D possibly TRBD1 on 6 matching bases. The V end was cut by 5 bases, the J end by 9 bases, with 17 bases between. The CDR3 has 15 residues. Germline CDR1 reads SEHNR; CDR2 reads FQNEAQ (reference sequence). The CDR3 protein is CASSPTGRGSSPLHF. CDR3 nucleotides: TGTGCCAGCAGCCCCACGGGCAGGGGAAGTTCACCCCTCCACTTT.

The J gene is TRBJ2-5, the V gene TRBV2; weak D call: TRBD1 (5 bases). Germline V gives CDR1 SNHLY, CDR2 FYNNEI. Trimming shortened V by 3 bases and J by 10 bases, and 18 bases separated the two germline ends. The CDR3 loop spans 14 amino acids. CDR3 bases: TGTGCCAGCAGTGAGGGGCACCGGGCCCGTGGCCAGTACTTC. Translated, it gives CASSEGHRARGQYF.

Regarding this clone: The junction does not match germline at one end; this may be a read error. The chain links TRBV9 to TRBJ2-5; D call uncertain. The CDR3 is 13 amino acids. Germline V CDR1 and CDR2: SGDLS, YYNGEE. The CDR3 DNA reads TGTGCCAGCAGCGTGGGCCCTCAAGGGACCCAGTACTTC. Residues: CASSVGPQGTQYF. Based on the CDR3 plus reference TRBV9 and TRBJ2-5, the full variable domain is DSGVTQTPKHLITATGQRVTLRCSPRSGDLSVYWYQQSLDQGLQFLIQYYNGEERAKGNILERFSAQQFPDLHSELNLSSLELGDSALYFCASSVGPQGTQYFGPGTRLLVL.

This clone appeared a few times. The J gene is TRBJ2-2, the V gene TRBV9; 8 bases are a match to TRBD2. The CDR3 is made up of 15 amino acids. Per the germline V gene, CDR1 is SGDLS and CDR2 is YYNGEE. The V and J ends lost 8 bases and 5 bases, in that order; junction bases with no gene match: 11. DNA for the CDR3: TGTGCCAGTACGCGGGGGGCGACAGAAACCGGGGAGCTGTTTTTT. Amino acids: CASTRGATETGELFF.

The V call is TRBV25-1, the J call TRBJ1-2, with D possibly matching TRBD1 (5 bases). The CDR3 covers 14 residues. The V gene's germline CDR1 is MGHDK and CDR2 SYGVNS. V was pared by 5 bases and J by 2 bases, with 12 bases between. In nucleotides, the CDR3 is TGTGCCAGCAGTCTAAAGACAGAGAACTATGGCTACACCTTC. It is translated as CASSLKTENYGYTF.

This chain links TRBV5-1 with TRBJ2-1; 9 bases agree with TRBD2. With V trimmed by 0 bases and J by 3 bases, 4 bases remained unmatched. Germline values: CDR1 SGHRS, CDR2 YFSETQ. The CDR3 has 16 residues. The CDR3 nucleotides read TGCGCCAGCAGCTTGGCTCCAGCGGGGGGCTACAATGAGCAGTTCTTC. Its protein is CASSLAPAGGYNEQFF.

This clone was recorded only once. The CDR3 spells CASSDQGASNTEAFF. CDR3 sequence (DNA): TGTGCCAGCAGTGACCAGGGGGCATCGAACACTGAAGCTTTCTTT. The chain combines TRBV6-1 with TRBJ1-1; 8 nucleotides line up with TRBD1. The CDR3 has 15 residues. CDR1 is MNHNS and CDR2 is SASEGT in the germline V gene. The J segment lost 1 base and the V segment lost 3 bases, leaving 4 bases of the junction unmatched.

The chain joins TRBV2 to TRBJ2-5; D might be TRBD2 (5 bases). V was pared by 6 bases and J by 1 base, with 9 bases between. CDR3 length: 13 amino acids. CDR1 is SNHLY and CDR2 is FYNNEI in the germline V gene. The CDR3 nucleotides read TGTGCCAGCAGGAGGGAACCCCAAGAGACCCAGTACTTC. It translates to CASRREPQETQYF.

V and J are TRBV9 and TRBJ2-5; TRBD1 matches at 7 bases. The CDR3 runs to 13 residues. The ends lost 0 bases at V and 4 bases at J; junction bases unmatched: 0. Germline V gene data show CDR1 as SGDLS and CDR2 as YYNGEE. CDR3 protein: CASSVGTGETQYF. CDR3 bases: TGTGCCAGCAGCGTAGGGACAGGAGAGACCCAGTACTTC.

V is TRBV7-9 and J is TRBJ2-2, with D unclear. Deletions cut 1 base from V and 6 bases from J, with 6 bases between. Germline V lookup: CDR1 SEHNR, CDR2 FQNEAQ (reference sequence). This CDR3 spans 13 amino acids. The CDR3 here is CASSLVLAGELFF. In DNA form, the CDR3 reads TGTGCCAGCAGCTTAGTTCTCGCCGGGGAGCTGTTTTTT.

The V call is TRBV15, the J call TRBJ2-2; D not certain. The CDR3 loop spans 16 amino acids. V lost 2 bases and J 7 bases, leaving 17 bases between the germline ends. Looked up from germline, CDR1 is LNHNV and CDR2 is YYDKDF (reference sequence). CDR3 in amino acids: CATSRNRAPMGGELFF. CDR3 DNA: TGTGCCACCAGCAGAAACAGAGCTCCCATGGGCGGGGAGCTGTTTTTT.

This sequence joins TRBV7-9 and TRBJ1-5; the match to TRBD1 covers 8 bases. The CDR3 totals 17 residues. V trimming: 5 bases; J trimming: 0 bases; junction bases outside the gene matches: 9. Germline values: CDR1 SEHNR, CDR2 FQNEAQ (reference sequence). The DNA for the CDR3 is TGTGCCAGCAGCGGGGACAGGATTGGTAGTAGCAATCAGCCCCAGCATTTT. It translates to CASSGDRIGSSNQPQHF.

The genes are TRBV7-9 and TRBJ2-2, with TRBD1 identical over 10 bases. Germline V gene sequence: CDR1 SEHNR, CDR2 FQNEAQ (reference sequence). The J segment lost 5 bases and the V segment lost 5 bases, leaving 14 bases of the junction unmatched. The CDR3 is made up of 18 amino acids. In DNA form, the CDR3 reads TGTGCCAGCAGCGGCCGTCCCCGGACAGGGGGAAGGACCGGGGAGCTGTTTTTT. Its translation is CASSGRPRTGGRTGELFF.